Following are 27 T cell receptor beta chains from one sample sequenced in a study of OX40 agonist ivuxolimab in advanced cancers. The library came from the immunoSEQ multiplex PCR assay. TCRdb limited this immuneACCESS table to in-frame rearrangements with V and J called. A share of clones is missing; checked studies link under half to unresolved V genes, and the rest is unexplained. The sample table shows around 50,000 clones, and roughly 86% are seen once. Of the sample, roughly 8.4% falls within the top ten clones. Sample: CD4+ or CD8+ T cells sorted from blood, taken in a trial of the OX40 agonist ivuxolimab. These receptors originate from an adult with an advanced solid tumor such as melanoma, head and neck, liver or kidney cancer.

The J gene is TRBJ1-2, the V gene TRBV29-1; 8 nucleotides match TRBD1. This CDR3 has 15 residues. Looked up from germline, CDR1 is SQVTM and CDR2 is ANQGSEA. J gave up 8 bases and V 0 bases, and 11 bases lay outside the gene matches. The CDR3 DNA reads TGCAGCGTTGAAGAGGCTGGGACAGGCGGCTGGGGCTACACCTTC. Translation: CSVEEAGTGGWGYTF.

V is TRBV25-1 and J is TRBJ1-2; unclear D gene. Germline V gene data show CDR1 as MGHDK and CDR2 as SYGVNS. The V end lost 0 bases, the J end lost 2 bases, and 7 bases lay between the germline ends. CDR3 length: 14 amino acids. DNA of the CDR3: TGTGCCAGCAGTGAATATAACGGGAACTATGGCTACACCTTC. Translating gives CASSEYNGNYGYTF.

Written as DNA, the CDR3 is TGTGCCAGCAGCCTCGAGGGGCAGAGGAACTACGAGCAGTACTTC. Amino acids: CASSLEGQRNYEQYF. The chain couples TRBV7-2 to TRBJ2-7; D assignment may be TRBD1 or TRBD2 (5 bases each). V was cut by 5 bases and J by 3 bases, with 17 bases left in between. This CDR3 is built from 15 residues. The V gene's germline CDR1 is SGHTA and CDR2 FQGNSA.

This chain's CDR3 is CASRPGPRPQETQYF. DNA for the CDR3: TGTGCCAGCAGGCCGGGACCCCGCCCACAAGAGACCCAGTACTTC. V is TRBV27 and J is TRBJ2-5, with D possibly being TRBD1 or TRBD2 (5 bases each). V lost 6 bases and J lost 2, with 16 bases in between. The CDR3 runs to 15 residues. Germline lookup yields CDR1 MNHEY and CDR2 SMNVEV (reference sequence).

This chain links TRBV5-5 with TRBJ2-5; 8 bases map to TRBD1. The CDR3 loop spans 15 amino acids. After removal of 4 bases from V and 4 bases from J, the junction contained 9 bases not matched to a gene. Germline V gene data show CDR1 as SGHKS and CDR2 as YYEKEE (reference sequence). The CDR3 DNA reads as TGTGCCAGCAGCCGTCCCGGGACAGGTTCAGAGACCCAGTACTTC. Translation gives CASSRPGTGSETQYF.

CDR3 protein: CASSSFTGTGAYGYTF. As DNA, the CDR3 is TGTGCCAGCAGCTCGTTTACCGGGACAGGGGCCTATGGCTACACCTTC. The V gene is TRBV11-3, the J gene TRBJ1-2; 10 bases agree with TRBD1. The CDR3 extends over 16 amino acids. Germline loops: CDR1 SGHNT, CDR2 YENEEA. The J segment lost 4 bases and the V segment lost 4 bases, leaving 9 bases of the junction unmatched.

The chain combines TRBV19 with TRBJ1-5, with D possibly being TRBD1 (5 bases). The V gene lost 1 base and the J gene lost 6 bases, with 10 bases spanning the gap. Per germline, CDR1 LNHDA and CDR2 SQIVND (reference sequence). This CDR3 contains 14 residues. The CDR3 DNA reads TGTGCCAGTAGTATAGCTCTTGGGGGTCAGCCCCAGCATTTT. This sequence encodes CASSIALGGQPQHF.

The chain has TRBV11-2 and TRBJ1-1, with D perhaps matching TRBD1 (6 bases). V dropped 4 bases and J dropped 1 base, with 13 bases sitting between them. CDR3 length: 15 residues. Germline lookup yields CDR1 SGHAT and CDR2 FQNNGV. CDR3 in amino acids: CASSSVLQGNTEAFF. In DNA, the CDR3 is TGTGCCAGCAGCTCCGTCCTACAGGGGAACACTGAAGCTTTCTTT.

The chain uses TRBV5-1 and TRBJ2-1; 8 bases align to TRBD2. With 3 bases clipped from V and 9 bases from J, the junction kept 11 bases outside the gene matches. This CDR3 is built from 15 residues. Germline CDR1 and CDR2: SGHRS and YFSETQ. CDR3 protein: CASSSTGTRRGEQFF. In DNA, the CDR3 is TGCGCCAGCAGCTCAACCGGGACTAGAAGGGGTGAGCAGTTCTTC.

The rearrangement links TRBV6-5 to TRBJ1-1, with D perhaps TRBD1 (5 bases). The CDR3 spans 15 residues. The V end lost 5 bases, the J end lost 5 bases, and 18 bases lay between the germline ends. Per the germline V gene, CDR1 is MNHEY and CDR2 is SVGAGI. DNA of the CDR3: TGTGCCAGCAGTCACGGACACACGAGAAGGACTGAAGCTTTCTTT. This codes for CASSHGHTRRTEAFF.

The chain couples TRBV7-7 to TRBJ2-6; TRBD2 aligns across 7 bases. Germline trimming cut 1 base from V and 0 bases from J; bases unmatched to any gene: 12. CDR3 length: 20 residues. The germline gives CDR1 SSHAT, CDR2 FNYEAQ (reference sequence). CDR3 sequence reads: CASSLGGPAGRASGANVLTF. The CDR3 DNA is TGTGCCAGCAGCTTAGGGGGCCCCGCAGGGAGGGCCTCTGGGGCCAACGTCCTGACTTTC. The variable domain in full, with the rest retrieved from reference TRBV7-7 and TRBJ2-6, is GAGVSQSPRYKVTKRGQDVTLRCDPISSHATLYWYQQALGQGPEFLTYFNYEAQPDKSGLPSDRFSAERPEGSISTLTIQRTEQRDSAMYRCASSLGGPAGRASGANVLTFGAGSRLTVL.

The chain has TRBV11-2 and TRBJ2-1, with TRBD1 identical over 10 bases. J gave up 6 bases and V 5 bases, and 4 bases lay outside the gene matches. The CDR3 has 14 amino acids. Germline loops: CDR1 SGHAT, CDR2 FQNNGV. CDR3 in amino acids: CASSPWTGGNEQFF. The CDR3 nucleotides read TGTGCCAGCAGCCCTTGGACAGGGGGCAATGAGCAGTTCTTC.

The rearrangement links TRBV5-1 to TRBJ1-1, with D possibly matching TRBD1 (6 bases). The V gene's germline CDR1 is SGHRS and CDR2 YFSETQ. There are 14 residues in the CDR3. Between the trimmed V and J ends, which lost 3 bases and 1 base, there was a span of 10 bases. Here the CDR3 reads CASSWGHANTEAFF. CDR3 nucleotides: TGCGCCAGCAGCTGGGGACACGCGAACACTGAAGCTTTCTTT. Supplemented by reference TRBV5-1 and TRBJ1-1, the full variable domain reads KAGVTQTPRYLIKTRGQQVTLSCSPISGHRSVSWYQQTPGQGLQFLFEYFSETQRNKGNFPGRFSGRQFSNSRSEMNVSTLELGDSALYLCASSWGHANTEAFFGQGTRLTVV.

This sequence joins TRBV5-1 and TRBJ1-5; 7 bases are a match to TRBD1. Germline loops: CDR1 SGHRS, CDR2 YFSETQ. The CDR3 contains 14 residues. V gave up 4 bases and J gave up 5 bases; unmatched junction bases: 6. DNA for the CDR3: TGCGCCAGCAGCCGAGGGGACAGAGATCAGCCCCAGCATTTT. Translation gives CASSRGDRDQPQHF.

J is TRBJ2-7 and V is TRBV21-1; TRBD1 was called by the table and not checked on the DNA. TRBV21-1 is described as a pseudogene. This CDR3 has 15 amino acids. This CDR3 is CASSSPRDRAYEQYF. The CDR3 DNA sequence: TGTGCCAGCAGCTCCCCCCGCGACAGGGCCTACGAGCAGTACTTC.

V gene TRBV28 combines with J gene TRBJ2-7, with 10 nucleotides matching TRBD2. CDR3 size: 15 residues. The trim removed 6 bases at V and 7 bases at J, leaving 12 bases unmatched. Per the germline V gene, CDR1 is MDHEN and CDR2 is SYDVKM. CDR3 residues: CASRLAGRVPVEQYF. The CDR3 DNA reads as TGTGCCAGCAGACTAGCGGGGAGAGTCCCAGTAGAGCAGTACTTC. Complete variable domain (other parts from reference TRBV28 and TRBJ2-7): DVKVTQSSRYLVKRTGEKVFLECVQDMDHENMFWYRQDPGLGLRLIYFSYDVKMKEKGDIPEGYSVSREKKERFSLILESASTNQTSMYLCASRLAGRVPVEQYFGPGTRLTVT.

The gene calls are TRBV28 and TRBJ1-2, with D unclear. The CDR3 spans 12 residues. V lost 3 bases and J 7 bases, leaving 9 bases between the germline ends. CDR1 is MDHEN and CDR2 is SYDVKM in the germline V gene. The CDR3 DNA reads TGTGCCAGCAGTTTGAGGGCCCGTGGCTACACCTTC. Translation gives CASSLRARGYTF.

The chain has TRBV6-6 and TRBJ2-7; tentatively, D is TRBD2 (6 bases). V lost 4 bases to trimming and J lost 4 bases, with 17 bases between them. This CDR3 is built from 15 residues. Germline CDR1 reads MNHNY; CDR2 reads SVGAGI (reference sequence). The DNA for the CDR3 is TGTGCCAGCAGTTCCCCCTGGGGACTCCCGTACGAGCAGTACTTC. It is translated as CASSSPWGLPYEQYF.

The V and J genes are TRBV5-1 and TRBJ1-1; D gene unclear. The germline V and J ends were trimmed by 1 base and 2 bases, with 15 bases remaining between them. The CDR3 runs to 16 residues. CDR1 is SGHRS, CDR2 YFSETQ, per germline. The CDR3 nucleotides read TGCGCCAGCAGCTTGTCTGTTGGTACTACAAACACTGAAGCTTTCTTT. Amino acid sequence: CASSLSVGTTNTEAFF.

The chain joins TRBV5-8 to TRBJ1-2; D call uncertain. Germline values: CDR1 SGHTS, CDR2 YDEGEE. The CDR3 is made up of 14 amino acids. The V and J ends lost 1 base and 1 base respectively, with 8 bases between them. CDR3 sequence (DNA): TGTGCCAGCAGCTTGTACCAGATTAACTATGGCTACACCTTC. It codes for CASSLYQINYGYTF.

A few counts support this clone. The rearrangement links TRBV10-1 to TRBJ2-1; D ambiguous. The V end was cut by 6 bases, the J end by 3 bases, with 21 bases between. The CDR3 extends over 17 amino acids. The germline V gene encodes CDR1 WNHNN and CDR2 SYGVQD (reference sequence). The CDR3 loop is CASRTRGAPIFYNEQFF. In nucleotides, the CDR3 is TGCGCCAGCAGGACACGAGGAGCTCCCATTTTCTACAATGAGCAGTTCTTC.

V usage is TRBV29-1 and J usage is TRBJ2-3; TRBD1 matches at 8 bases. Looked up from germline, CDR1 is SQVTM and CDR2 is ANQGSEA. Trimming cost V 4 bases and J 2 bases; bases outside gene matches: 8. CDR3 length: 15 residues. The chain's CDR3 is CSVVPVQGDTDTQYF. The CDR3 region has the DNA TGCAGCGTTGTCCCTGTACAGGGGGACACAGATACGCAGTATTTT.

Regarding this clone: One end of the junction is discordant with germline, which a read error may explain. This chain's CDR3 is CASRGQNLYPSNNEQFF. The CDR3 region has the DNA TGTGCCAGCAGGGGACAGAACTTATACCCCTCCAACAATGAGCAGTTCTTC. The gene calls are TRBV27 and TRBJ2-1, with 7 bases matching TRBD1. There are 17 residues in the CDR3. Germline V gene data show CDR1 as MNHEY and CDR2 as SMNVEV (reference sequence).

This chain links TRBV7-8 with TRBJ2-7; 8 bases match TRBD2. Unmatched junction bases numbered 10, after V lost 0 bases and J lost 0 bases. The CDR3 contains 18 residues. Looked up from germline, CDR1 is SGHVS and CDR2 is FQNEAQ. CDR3 residues: CASSLAGLARFSSYEQYF. In nucleotides, the CDR3 is TGTGCCAGCAGCTTAGCCGGACTAGCTCGTTTTAGCTCCTACGAGCAGTACTTC.

CDR3 sequence reads: CASSTRTSGPADTQYF. The CDR3 nucleotides are TGTGCCAGCAGCACCAGGACTAGCGGGCCGGCAGATACGCAGTATTTT. The rearrangement uses TRBV5-4 and TRBJ2-3, with TRBD2 matching 11 bases. After removal of 4 bases from V and 4 bases from J, the junction contained 8 bases not matched to a gene. The CDR3 covers 16 residues. From germline, CDR1 is SGHNT and CDR2 YYREEE (reference sequence).

The CDR3 reads CASSQDPRYYGYTF. The CDR3 region has the DNA TGTGCCAGCAGCCAAGATCCTAGGTACTATGGCTACACCTTC. The rearrangement links TRBV4-2 to TRBJ1-2; D remains unclear. Germline V CDR1 and CDR2: LGHNA, YNFKEQ. The CDR3 is 14 residues long. With 0 bases removed from V and 3 bases from J, the gap between germline ends came to 8 bases.

This chain connects TRBV27 to TRBJ1-2; 8 positions agree with TRBD1. J lost 5 bases, V lost 2 bases, and 4 bases had no gene match. CDR1 and CDR2 from the germline V gene are MNHEY and SMNVEV (reference sequence). The CDR3 has 14 residues. In DNA, the CDR3 is TGTGCCAGCAGTTTAGCGGGGACAGGTTATGGCTACACCTTC. Translated, it gives CASSLAGTGYGYTF.